This is a list of T cell receptor beta chains from one sample in a study of T cell responses to AZD1222 COVID-19 vaccine. Measured with immunoSEQ multiplex PCR; TCRdb has only the in-frame clones, and not every one. Of 130,000 to 150,000 clones detected, more than 70% appear once; the ten largest clones hold around 5.1%. This material consisted of peripheral blood, taken 28 days after the second AZD1222 dose. The receptors stem from an adult who received the AZD1222 COVID-19 vaccine. The CDR3 runs from the conserved cysteine through the conserved F or W. A D gene is named only where the DNA matches it firmly. The size of a clone is reported for some rows only, either as once, few or many, or as a class for expanded clones.

V gene	J gene	clone size	D gene	CDR3 protein	CDR3 DNA
TRBV6-1	TRBJ2-1	.	TRBD2	CASSERGGGRYNEQFF	TGTGCCAGCAGTGAGCGGGGCGGGGGGCGCTACAATGAGCAGTTCTTC
TRBV4-2	TRBJ2-5	.	TRBD1	CASSQAQGVAGETQYF	TGTGCCAGCAGCCAAGCACAGGGGGTCGCTGGGGAGACCCAGTACTTC
TRBV2	TRBJ1-1	few	TRBD1	CASSDQGGGTEAFF	TGTGCCAGCAGTGACCAGGGGGGGGGAACTGAAGCTTTCTTT
TRBV19	TRBJ1-2	.	.	CASSPDVRGYTF	TGTGCCAGTAGTCCGGATGTGCGTGGCTACACCTTC
TRBV7-8	TRBJ1-1	.	.	CASSLRTLNTEAFF	TGTGCCAGCAGCTTAAGGACCTTGAACACTGAAGCTTTCTTT
TRBV30	TRBJ2-1	.	TRBD2	CAWVSTSGSIYNEQFF	TGTGCCTGGGTTTCGACCAGCGGGAGCATTTACAATGAGCAGTTCTTC
TRBV2	TRBJ1-6	.	.	CASSRMGSSYNSPLHF	TGTGCCAGCTCAAGAATGGGAAGCTCCTATAATTCACCCCTCCACTTT
TRBV30	TRBJ2-7	.	.	CAWSVGASRISYEQYF	TGTGCCTGGAGTGTAGGGGCAAGCCGTATTTCCTACGAGCAGTACTTC
TRBV7-9	TRBJ1-1	.	.	CASSFGGNTEAFF	TGTGCCAGCAGCTTTGGGGGAAACACTGAAGCTTTCTTT
TRBV18	TRBJ1-4	.	.	CASSQGLGEKLFF	TGTGCCAGCTCACAAGGGCTGGGCGAAAAACTGTTTTTT
TRBV2	TRBJ2-5	.	.	CASSPMHSAETQYF	TGTGCCAGCAGCCCTATGCACTCAGCTGAGACCCAGTACTTC
TRBV6-5	TRBJ2-3	.	.	CASSWLRVGGTDTQYF	TGTGCCAGCAGTTGGCTCAGGGTTGGGGGCACAGATACGCAGTATTTT
TRBV3-1/TRBV3-2	TRBJ2-1	.	.	CASTPKDGSSYNEQFF	TGTGCCAGCACCCCGAAGGACGGGAGCTCCTACAATGAGCAGTTCTTC
TRBV12-5	TRBJ1-4	.	.	CASGPEKLFF	TGTGCTAGTGGCCCCGAAAAACTGTTTTTT